The 20 T cell receptor beta chains in this list originate from one sample, sequenced in a study of cytomegalovirus exposure and HLA in healthy donors. The repertoire was sequenced with immunoSEQ multiplex PCR; TCRdb's copy has only in-frame clones and lacks some. The sample includes around 61,000 clones, over 90% of them seen just once. The sequenced material came from PBMCs. These receptors all come from a man younger than 35 in good health and CMV-seropositive.

The J gene is TRBJ1-1, the V gene TRBV28, with D possibly TRBD1 on 5 matching bases. The CDR3 contains 16 residues. CDR1 and CDR2 (germline): MDHEN, SYDVKM. Trimming stripped 5 bases from V and 0 bases from J, with 16 bases between. CDR3 region: CASSPPRGSVNTEAFF. CDR3 in DNA: TGTGCCAGCAGTCCTCCCCGGGGGTCGGTGAACACTGAAGCTTTCTTT.

This clone was detected only once. The gene calls are TRBV19 and TRBJ2-3; possible D gene TRBD2, 6 bases. Per germline, CDR1 LNHDA and CDR2 SQIVND (reference sequence). The CDR3 loop spans 15 amino acids. V dropped 3 bases and J dropped 0 bases, with 10 bases sitting between them. CDR3 residues: CASSMEGMSTDTQYF. CDR3 bases: TGTGCCAGTAGTATGGAGGGGATGAGCACAGATACGCAGTATTTT.

The V call is TRBV25-1, the J call TRBJ2-7, with a weak D call TRBD2 (6 bases). Germline CDR1 reads MGHDK; CDR2 reads SYGVNS. Trimming stripped 5 bases from V and 1 base from J, with 6 bases between. The CDR3 is made up of 12 amino acids. CDR3 residues: CASSRGSYEQYF. The CDR3 DNA is TGTGCCAGCAGTCGGGGGTCCTACGAGCAGTACTTC.

The chain uses TRBV5-8 and TRBJ2-1; possibly TRBD2 for D (5 bases). V was trimmed by 0 bases and J by 9 bases, leaving 16 bases between them. The CDR3 consists of 15 residues. Germline V gene data show CDR1 as SGHTS and CDR2 as YDEGEE. CDR3 residues: CASSLGSTRGPEQFF. DNA for the CDR3: TGTGCCAGCAGCTTGGGTTCCACTAGAGGCCCTGAGCAGTTCTTC.

V usage is TRBV5-4 and J usage is TRBJ2-3, with D maybe TRBD1 (6 bases). Germline V gives CDR1 SGHNT, CDR2 YYREEE (reference sequence). V lost 4 bases and J lost 0, with 15 bases in between. The CDR3 runs 16 residues. The CDR3 nucleotides read TGTGCCAGCAGCCGGGGACAAGCGTCTAGCACAGATACGCAGTATTTT. It specifies CASSRGQASSTDTQYF.

V is TRBV4-1 and J is TRBJ2-1; the match to TRBD2 covers 12 bases. CDR3 length: 15 residues. V lost 4 bases and J lost 7; bases outside the gene matches: 5. Germline lookup yields CDR1 MGHRA and CDR2 YSYEKL. The CDR3, as DNA: TGCGCCAGCAGCCCTGGGGGACTAGCGGGTAATGAGCAGTTCTTC. Its translation is CASSPGGLAGNEQFF.

The rearrangement uses TRBV27 and TRBJ2-7; perhaps TRBD1 as D (6 bases). The ends were cut back, 6 bases at V and 2 bases at J, with 14 bases in the middle. Germline lookup yields CDR1 MNHEY and CDR2 SMNVEV (reference sequence). This CDR3 contains 14 residues. CDR3 nucleotides: TGTGCCAGCAGCCTGACAGGAACTACCTACGAGCAGTACTTC. This translates into CASSLTGTTYEQYF.

The chain combines TRBV15 with TRBJ2-2; D is unclear. The CDR3 covers 13 residues. Germline lookup yields CDR1 LNHNV and CDR2 YYDKDF (reference sequence). Between the trimmed V and J ends, which lost 1 base and 5 bases, there was a span of 5 bases. The CDR3 reads CATSRVRTGELFF. CDR3 bases: TGTGCCACCAGCAGAGTTCGGACCGGGGAGCTGTTTTTT.

The rearrangement joins TRBV27 to TRBJ2-7; TRBD2 matches 8 bases. The trim removed 5 bases at V and 2 bases at J, leaving 8 bases unmatched. The germline gives CDR1 MNHEY, CDR2 SMNVEV (reference sequence). This CDR3 contains 15 residues. As DNA, the CDR3 is TGTGCCAGCAGTCGCTACACTAGCGGAACCTACGAGCAGTACTTC. Its protein product is CASSRYTSGTYEQYF.

The chain carries TRBV7-3 and TRBJ2-3; D is perhaps TRBD2 (5 bases). This CDR3 is built from 13 residues. Germline V gene sequence: CDR1 SGHTA, CDR2 FQGTGA. The germline V and J ends were trimmed by 5 bases and 6 bases, with 12 bases remaining between them. CDR3 in DNA: TGTGCCAGCAGCGACGGGCGGGCGGATACGCAGTATTTT. Translated, it gives CASSDGRADTQYF.

This chain connects TRBV5-6 to TRBJ1-5, with D perhaps matching TRBD1 (6 bases). Germline-derived CDR1 and CDR2 are SGHDT and YYEEEE. The CDR3 extends over 17 amino acids. Between the trimmed V and J ends, which lost 4 bases and 0 bases, there was a span of 17 bases. The CDR3 bases are TGTGCCAGCAGCCAACCCGGACAGATGCATAGCAATCAGCCCCAGCATTTT. Translation gives CASSQPGQMHSNQPQHF.

This clone was recorded a few times. The gene calls are TRBV7-8 and TRBJ2-1; the match to TRBD2 covers 9 bases. This CDR3 has 14 residues. V was clipped by 4 bases and J by 8 bases; unmatched bases: 6. Germline lookup yields CDR1 SGHVS and CDR2 FQNEAQ. The CDR3 is CASSSGLAWDEQFF. The CDR3, as DNA: TGTGCCAGCAGCTCCGGACTAGCGTGGGATGAGCAGTTCTTC. Full variable domain (rest looked up from reference TRBV7-8 and TRBJ2-1): GAGVSQSPRYKVAKRGQDVALRCDPISGHVSLFWYQQALGQGPEFLTYFQNEAQLDKSGLPSDRFFAERPEGSVSTLKIQRTQQEDSAVYLCASSSGLAWDEQFFGPGTRLTVL.

V gene TRBV19 combines with J gene TRBJ1-1, with TRBD1 matching over 8 bases. V was pared by 8 bases and J by 1 base, with 15 bases of the junction left unmatched. The CDR3 runs 17 residues. Germline assignment: CDR1 LNHDA and CDR2 SQIVND (reference sequence). The CDR3 region is CASLKSPRQGSNTEAFF. The CDR3 DNA reads as TGTGCCAGTTTGAAGTCCCCCCGACAGGGGTCGAACACTGAAGCTTTCTTT.

This clone was observed a single time. The chain joins TRBV28 to TRBJ1-1; D gene unclear. The length of the CDR3 is 13 residues. Germline CDR1 MDHEN, CDR2 SYDVKM. With 3 bases removed from V and 1 base from J, the gap between germline ends came to 6 bases. This CDR3 is CASSLRQNTEAFF. CDR3 coding DNA: TGTGCCAGCAGTTTGAGGCAGAACACTGAAGCTTTCTTT.

On this clone: Other DNA sequences in the same sample also yield this CDR3. The chain carries TRBV27 and TRBJ2-3; D is perhaps TRBD2 (6 bases). This CDR3 comprises 12 residues. CDR1 MNHEY and CDR2 SMNVEV come from the germline V gene (reference sequence). V was trimmed by 3 bases and J by 9 bases, leaving 10 bases between them. The CDR3 reads CASSLAGSTQYF. DNA of the CDR3: TGTGCCAGCAGTTTGGCGGGGTCGACGCAGTATTTT.

The rearrangement joins TRBV6-1 to TRBJ2-5, with 10 positions matching TRBD1. Germline values: CDR1 MNHNS, CDR2 SASEGT. V dropped 8 bases and J dropped 10; count of bases not matched to a gene: 7. The CDR3 runs 12 residues. The CDR3 protein is CASARDRGDQYF. For the CDR3, the DNA is TGTGCCAGCGCCCGGGACAGGGGAGACCAGTACTTC.

This chain connects TRBV6-6 to TRBJ1-5; D not certain. The germline V and J ends were trimmed by 5 bases and 4 bases, with 15 bases remaining between them. The CDR3 is made up of 15 amino acids. Germline V gene sequence: CDR1 MNHNY, CDR2 SVGAGI (reference sequence). The CDR3, as DNA: TGTGCCAGCAGTAAGGCGACGGGATCGAATCAGCCCCAGCATTTT. It specifies CASSKATGSNQPQHF.

The CDR3 DNA reads as TGTGCCAGCAGCCCGGACAGGGGCTCTTACAATGAGCAGTTCTTC. Encoded protein: CASSPDRGSYNEQFF. The chain links TRBV7-8 to TRBJ2-1; TRBD1 matches 9 bases. The CDR3 totals 15 residues. From germline, CDR1 is SGHVS and CDR2 FQNEAQ. After removal of 5 bases from V and 4 bases from J, the junction contained 6 bases not matched to a gene.

The rearrangement uses TRBV30 and TRBJ2-1, with D perhaps TRBD2 (6 bases). The CDR3 sequence is 14 residues long. The V end was cut by 3 bases, the J end by 9 bases, with 18 bases between. Germline loops: CDR1 GTSNPN, CDR2 SVGIG (reference sequence). As DNA, the CDR3 is TGTGCCTGGAGGGAGGGATCTCCTGCGAGTGAGCAGTTCTTC. It translates to CAWREGSPASEQFF. The full variable domain, its missing parts supplied by reference TRBV30 and TRBJ2-1, is SQTIHQWPATLVQPVGSPLSLECTVEGTSNPNLYWYRQAAGRGLQLLFYSVGIGQISSEVPQNLSASRPQDRQFILSSKKLLLSDSGFYLCAWREGSPASEQFFGPGTRLTVL.

This clone was recorded a few times. This chain links TRBV10-3 with TRBJ2-7, with 10 nucleotides matching TRBD1. V shed 7 bases and J 6 bases; nucleotides not matched to a gene: 9. The CDR3 is made up of 14 amino acids. Per germline, CDR1 ENHRY and CDR2 SYGVKD. The DNA of the CDR3 is TGTGCCATCAACCCGGGACAGGGGTTAGGCGAGCAGTACTTC. It yields the protein CAINPGQGLGEQYF.